The clone carrying this TCR beta chain turned up a few times. This record belongs to a study of T-cell reconstitution after alpha-beta-depleted transplantation in children. Germline assignment: CDR1 KGHDR and CDR2 SFDVKD. V dropped 10 bases and J dropped 4 bases, with 16 bases sitting between them. The CDR3 runs 14 residues. Preparation of the TCRbeta library used unique molecular identifiers. Each CDR3 protein gets one entry after TCRdb re-called the PCR reads with MiXCR. The sample includes hundreds of thousands of distinct CDR3 sequences, about a tenth of them seen just once. This TCR was sampled from a human donor who donated a stem cell graft to a child with acute lymphoblastic leukemia. V usage is TRBV24-1 and J usage is TRBJ1-5; maybe TRBD1 (5 bases). The sample consisted of PBMCs from the stem cell graft donor, taken from the stem cell graft. The CDR3 nucleotides are TGTGCCACTTCTTCCCCGGGGGGGAATCAGCCCCAGCATTTT. This sequence encodes CATSSPGGNQPQHF.